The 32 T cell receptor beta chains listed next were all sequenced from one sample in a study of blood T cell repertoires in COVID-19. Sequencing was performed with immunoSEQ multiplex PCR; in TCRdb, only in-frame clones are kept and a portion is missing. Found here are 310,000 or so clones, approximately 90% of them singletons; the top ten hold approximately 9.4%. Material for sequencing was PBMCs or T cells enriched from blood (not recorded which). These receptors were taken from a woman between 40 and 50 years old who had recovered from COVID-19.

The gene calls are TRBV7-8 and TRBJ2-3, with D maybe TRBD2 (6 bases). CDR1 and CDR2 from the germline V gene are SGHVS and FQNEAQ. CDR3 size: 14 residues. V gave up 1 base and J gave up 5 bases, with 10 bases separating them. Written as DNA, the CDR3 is TGTGCCAGCAGCTTAGTAGTGGGAGGAGATACGCAGTATTTT. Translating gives CASSLVVGGDTQYF.

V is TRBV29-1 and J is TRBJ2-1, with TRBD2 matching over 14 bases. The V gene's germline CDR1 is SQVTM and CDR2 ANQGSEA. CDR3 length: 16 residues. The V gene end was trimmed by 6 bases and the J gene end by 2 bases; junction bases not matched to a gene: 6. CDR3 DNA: TGCAGCGTCCGAAAGGGACTAGCGGGAGCCTACAATGAGCAGTTCTTC. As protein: CSVRKGLAGAYNEQFF.

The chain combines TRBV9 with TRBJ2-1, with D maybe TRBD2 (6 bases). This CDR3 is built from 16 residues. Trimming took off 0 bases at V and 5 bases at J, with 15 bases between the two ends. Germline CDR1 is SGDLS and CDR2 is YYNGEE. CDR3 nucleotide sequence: TGTGCCAGCAGCGTAGCTTTCGGGTGGGGGGACAATGAGCAGTTCTTC. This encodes CASSVAFGWGDNEQFF.

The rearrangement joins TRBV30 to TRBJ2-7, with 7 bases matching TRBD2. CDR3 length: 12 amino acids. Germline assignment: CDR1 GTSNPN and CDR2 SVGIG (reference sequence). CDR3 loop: CGLGGSSYEQYF. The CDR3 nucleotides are TGTGGGCTGGGGGGGAGCTCCTACGAGCAGTACTTC.

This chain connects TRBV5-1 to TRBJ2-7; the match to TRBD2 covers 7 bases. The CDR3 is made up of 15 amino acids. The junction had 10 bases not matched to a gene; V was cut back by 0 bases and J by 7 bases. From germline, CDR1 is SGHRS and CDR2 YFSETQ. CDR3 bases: TGCGCCAGCAGCTTGGAGGGGACGGGACTACGGGAGCAGTACTTC. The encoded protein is CASSLEGTGLREQYF.

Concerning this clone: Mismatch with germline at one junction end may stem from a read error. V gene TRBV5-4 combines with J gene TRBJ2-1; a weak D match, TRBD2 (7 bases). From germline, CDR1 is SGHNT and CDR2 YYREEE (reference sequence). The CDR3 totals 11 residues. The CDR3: CASSFGGGRIF. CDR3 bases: TGTGCCAGCAGCTTTGGGGGGGGCCGGATCTTC.

The CDR3 nucleotides read TGTGCCAGCAGCCCTCAGCAGGGTGCTGGGGCCAACGTCCTGACTTTC. Translation: CASSPQQGAGANVLTF. The V call is TRBV7-2, the J call TRBJ2-6, with D possibly matching TRBD1 (5 bases). Germline lookup yields CDR1 SGHTA and CDR2 FQGNSA. The CDR3 has 16 amino acids. Trimming took 5 bases from V and 2 from J, leaving 13 bases between them.

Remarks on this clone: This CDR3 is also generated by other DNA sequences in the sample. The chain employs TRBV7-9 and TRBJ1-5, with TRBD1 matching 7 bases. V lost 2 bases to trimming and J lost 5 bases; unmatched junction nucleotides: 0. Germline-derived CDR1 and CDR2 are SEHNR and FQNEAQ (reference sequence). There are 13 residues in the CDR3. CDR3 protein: CASSLTGDQPQHF. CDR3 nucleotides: TGTGCCAGCAGCTTAACAGGGGATCAGCCCCAGCATTTT.

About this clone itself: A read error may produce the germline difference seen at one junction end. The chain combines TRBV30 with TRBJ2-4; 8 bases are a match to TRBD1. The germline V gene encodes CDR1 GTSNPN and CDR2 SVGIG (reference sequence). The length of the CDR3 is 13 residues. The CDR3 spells CAWSVLSPGQAIF. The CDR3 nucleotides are TGTGCCTGGAGTGTACTATCCCCGGGACAGGCTATCTTC.

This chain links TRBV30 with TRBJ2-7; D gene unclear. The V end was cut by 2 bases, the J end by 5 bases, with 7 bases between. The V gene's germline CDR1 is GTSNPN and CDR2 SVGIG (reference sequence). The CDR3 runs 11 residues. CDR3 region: CAWSPRHEQYF. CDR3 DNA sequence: TGTGCCTGGAGTCCCAGGCACGAGCAGTACTTC.

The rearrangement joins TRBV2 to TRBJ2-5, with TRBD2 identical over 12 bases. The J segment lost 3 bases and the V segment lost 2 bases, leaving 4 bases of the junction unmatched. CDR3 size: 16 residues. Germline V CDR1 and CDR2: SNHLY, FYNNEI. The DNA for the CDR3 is TGTGCCAGCAGTGAAACTCGACTAGCGGGGGAAGAGACCCAGTACTTC. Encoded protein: CASSETRLAGEETQYF.

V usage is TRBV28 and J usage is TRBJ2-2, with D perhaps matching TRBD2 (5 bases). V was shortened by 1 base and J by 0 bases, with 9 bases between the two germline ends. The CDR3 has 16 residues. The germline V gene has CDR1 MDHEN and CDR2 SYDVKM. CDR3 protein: CASSLFSSTNTGELFF. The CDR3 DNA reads TGTGCCAGCAGTTTATTTTCTAGCACGAACACCGGGGAGCTGTTTTTT.

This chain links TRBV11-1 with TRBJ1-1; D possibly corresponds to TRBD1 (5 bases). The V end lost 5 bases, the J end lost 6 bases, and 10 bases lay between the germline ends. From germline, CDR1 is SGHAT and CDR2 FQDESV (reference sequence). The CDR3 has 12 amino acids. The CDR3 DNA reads TGTGCCAGCAGCCCTGACAGAGCTGAAGCTTTCTTT. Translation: CASSPDRAEAFF.

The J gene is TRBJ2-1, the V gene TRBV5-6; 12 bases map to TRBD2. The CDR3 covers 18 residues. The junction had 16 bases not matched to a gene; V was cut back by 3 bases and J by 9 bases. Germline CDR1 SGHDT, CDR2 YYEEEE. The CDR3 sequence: CASSSQPKTSGRIGEQFF. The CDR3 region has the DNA TGTGCCAGCAGCTCCCAGCCCAAAACTAGCGGGAGGATCGGTGAGCAGTTCTTC. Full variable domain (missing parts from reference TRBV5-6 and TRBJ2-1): DAGVTQSPTHLIKTRGQQVTLRCSPKSGHDTVSWYQQALGQGPQFIFQYYEEEERQRGNFPDRFSGHQFPNYSSELNVNALLLGDSALYLCASSSQPKTSGRIGEQFFGPGTRLTVL.

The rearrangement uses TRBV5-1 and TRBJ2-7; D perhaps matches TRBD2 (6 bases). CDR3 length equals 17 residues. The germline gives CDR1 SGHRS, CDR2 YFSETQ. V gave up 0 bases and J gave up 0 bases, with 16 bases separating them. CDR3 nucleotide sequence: TGCGCCAGCAGCTTGGGGGTAACCGGGACTGCCTCCTACGAGCAGTACTTC. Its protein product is CASSLGVTGTASYEQYF.

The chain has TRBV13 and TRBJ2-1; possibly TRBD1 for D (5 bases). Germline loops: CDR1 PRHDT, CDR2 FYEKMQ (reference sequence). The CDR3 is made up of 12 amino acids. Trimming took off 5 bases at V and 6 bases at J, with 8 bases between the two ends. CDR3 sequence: CASSPQGNEQFF. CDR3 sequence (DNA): TGTGCCAGCAGCCCCCAGGGCAATGAGCAGTTCTTC. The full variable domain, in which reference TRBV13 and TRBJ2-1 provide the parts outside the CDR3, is AAGVIQSPRHLIKEKRETATLKCYPIPRHDTVYWYQQGPGQDPQFLISFYEKMQSDKGSIPDRFSAQQFSDYHSELNMSSLELGDSALYFCASSPQGNEQFFGPGTRLTVL.

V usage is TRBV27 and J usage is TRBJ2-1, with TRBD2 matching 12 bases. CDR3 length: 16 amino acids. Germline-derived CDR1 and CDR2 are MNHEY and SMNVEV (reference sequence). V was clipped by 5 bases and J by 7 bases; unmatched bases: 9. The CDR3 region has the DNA TGTGCCAGCAGTCCCCTACTAGCGGGGGGCTTGAATGAGCAGTTCTTC. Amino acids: CASSPLLAGGLNEQFF.

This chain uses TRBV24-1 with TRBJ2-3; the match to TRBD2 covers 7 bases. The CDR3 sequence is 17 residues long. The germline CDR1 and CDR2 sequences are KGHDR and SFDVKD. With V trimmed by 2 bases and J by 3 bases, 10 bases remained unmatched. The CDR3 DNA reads TGTGCCACCAGTGATTGGGGGAGAGGCGGGAGAACAGATACGCAGTATTTT. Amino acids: CATSDWGRGGRTDTQYF.

The CDR3 DNA follows: TGTGCCACCAGTGATTTAAGCTGGGGGGGGCAGGGGGCCGTACATGGGGCCAACGTCCTGACTTTC. Translated, it gives CATSDLSWGGQGAVHGANVLTF. The chain carries TRBV24-1 and TRBJ2-6; tentatively, D is TRBD1 (8 bases). V was clipped by 1 base and J by 3 bases, with 27 bases between them. The CDR3 contains 22 residues. The germline V gene encodes CDR1 KGHDR and CDR2 SFDVKD.

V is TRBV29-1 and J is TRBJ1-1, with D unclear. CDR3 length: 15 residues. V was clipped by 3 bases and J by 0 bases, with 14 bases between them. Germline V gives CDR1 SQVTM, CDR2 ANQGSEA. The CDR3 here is CSVDRPESMNTEAFF. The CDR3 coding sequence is TGCAGCGTTGATCGACCGGAGTCCATGAACACTGAAGCTTTCTTT.

CDR3: CASSRDIQGHGYTF. CDR3 DNA: TGTGCCAGCAGCCGAGACATCCAGGGTCATGGCTACACCTTC. This chain links TRBV7-6 with TRBJ1-2; TRBD1 is a possible D gene (5 bases). V was cut by 5 bases and J by 6 bases, with 16 bases left in between. Germline assignment: CDR1 SGHVS and CDR2 FNYEAQ. This CDR3 is 14 amino acids long.

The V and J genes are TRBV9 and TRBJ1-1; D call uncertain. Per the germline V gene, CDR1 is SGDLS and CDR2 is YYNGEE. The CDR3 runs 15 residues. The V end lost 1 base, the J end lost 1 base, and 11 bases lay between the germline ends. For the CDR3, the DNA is TGTGCCAGCAGCGTACAAGCGAACCCGAACACTGAAGCTTTCTTT. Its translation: CASSVQANPNTEAFF.

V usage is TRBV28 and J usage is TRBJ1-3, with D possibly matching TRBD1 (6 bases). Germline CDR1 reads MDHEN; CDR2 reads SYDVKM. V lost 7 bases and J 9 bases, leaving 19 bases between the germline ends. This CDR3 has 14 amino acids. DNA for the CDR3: TGTGCCAGCACCATTGCGGGGGCCTTAGGCACCATATATTTT. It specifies CASTIAGALGTIYF.

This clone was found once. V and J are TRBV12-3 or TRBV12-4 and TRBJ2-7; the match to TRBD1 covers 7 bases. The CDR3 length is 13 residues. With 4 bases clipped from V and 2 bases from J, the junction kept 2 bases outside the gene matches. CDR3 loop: CASSSRGTYEQYF. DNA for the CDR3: TGTGCCAGCAGTTCCAGGGGGACCTACGAGCAGTACTTC.

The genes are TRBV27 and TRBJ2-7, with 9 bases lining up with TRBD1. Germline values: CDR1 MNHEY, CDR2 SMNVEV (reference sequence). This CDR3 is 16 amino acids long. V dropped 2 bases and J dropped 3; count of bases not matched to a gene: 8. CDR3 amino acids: CASSLRNDRGFYEQYF. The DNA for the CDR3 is TGTGCCAGCAGTTTAAGGAATGACAGGGGGTTCTACGAGCAGTACTTC.

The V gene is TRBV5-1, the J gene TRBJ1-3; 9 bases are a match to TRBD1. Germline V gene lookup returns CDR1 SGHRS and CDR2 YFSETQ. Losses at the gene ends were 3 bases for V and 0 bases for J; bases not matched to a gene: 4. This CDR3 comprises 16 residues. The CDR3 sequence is CASSSTTGGSGNTIYF. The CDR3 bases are TGCGCCAGCAGCTCTACGACAGGGGGCTCTGGAAACACCATATATTTT.

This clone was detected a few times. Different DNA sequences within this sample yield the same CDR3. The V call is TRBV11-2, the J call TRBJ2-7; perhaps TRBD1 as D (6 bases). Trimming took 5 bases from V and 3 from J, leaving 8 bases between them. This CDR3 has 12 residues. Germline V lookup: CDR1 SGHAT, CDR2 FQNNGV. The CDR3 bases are TGTGCCAGCAGCCCCAGGGGCTACGAGCAGTACTTC. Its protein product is CASSPRGYEQYF.

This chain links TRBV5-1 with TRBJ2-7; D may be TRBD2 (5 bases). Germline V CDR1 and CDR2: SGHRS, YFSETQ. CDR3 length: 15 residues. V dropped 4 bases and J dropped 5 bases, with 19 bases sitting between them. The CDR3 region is CASSDPTSFGNEQYF. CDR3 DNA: TGCGCCAGCAGCGACCCAACTTCCTTCGGGAACGAGCAGTACTTC. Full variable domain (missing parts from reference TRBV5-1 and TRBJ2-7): KAGVTQTPRYLIKTRGQQVTLSCSPISGHRSVSWYQQTPGQGLQFLFEYFSETQRNKGNFPGRFSGRQFSNSRSEMNVSTLELGDSALYLCASSDPTSFGNEQYFGPGTRLTVT.

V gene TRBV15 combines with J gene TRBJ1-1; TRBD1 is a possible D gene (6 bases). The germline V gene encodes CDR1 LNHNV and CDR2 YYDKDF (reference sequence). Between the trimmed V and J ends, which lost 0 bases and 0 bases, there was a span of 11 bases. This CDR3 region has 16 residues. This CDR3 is CATSRDQGQVNTEAFF. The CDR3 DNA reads TGTGCCACCAGCAGAGATCAGGGGCAGGTGAACACTGAAGCTTTCTTT.

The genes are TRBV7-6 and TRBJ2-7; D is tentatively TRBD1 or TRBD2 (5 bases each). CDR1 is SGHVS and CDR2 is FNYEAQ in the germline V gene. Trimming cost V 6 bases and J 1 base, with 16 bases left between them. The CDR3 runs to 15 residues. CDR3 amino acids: CASSLQDSGSYEQYF. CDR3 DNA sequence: TGTGCCAGCAGTTTACAGGATTCGGGGTCCTACGAGCAGTACTTC.

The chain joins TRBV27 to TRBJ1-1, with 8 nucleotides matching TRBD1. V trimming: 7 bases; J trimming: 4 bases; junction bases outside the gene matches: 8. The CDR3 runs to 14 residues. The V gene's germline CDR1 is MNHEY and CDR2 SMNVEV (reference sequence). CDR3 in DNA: TGTGCCAGCACCTTGACAGGGGCAGGCACTGAAGCTTTCTTT. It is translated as CASTLTGAGTEAFF.

The CDR3 sequence is CASRFGQRNTEAFF. CDR3 bases: TGTGCCAGCAGGTTTGGTCAGCGGAACACTGAAGCTTTCTTT. V gene TRBV3-1 (or the pseudogene TRBV3-2) combines with J gene TRBJ1-1; the D is unclear. There are 14 residues in the CDR3. The V gene lost 6 bases and the J gene lost 1 base, with 12 bases spanning the gap. Germline V gene data show CDR1 as LGHDT and CDR2 as YNNKEL (reference sequence).